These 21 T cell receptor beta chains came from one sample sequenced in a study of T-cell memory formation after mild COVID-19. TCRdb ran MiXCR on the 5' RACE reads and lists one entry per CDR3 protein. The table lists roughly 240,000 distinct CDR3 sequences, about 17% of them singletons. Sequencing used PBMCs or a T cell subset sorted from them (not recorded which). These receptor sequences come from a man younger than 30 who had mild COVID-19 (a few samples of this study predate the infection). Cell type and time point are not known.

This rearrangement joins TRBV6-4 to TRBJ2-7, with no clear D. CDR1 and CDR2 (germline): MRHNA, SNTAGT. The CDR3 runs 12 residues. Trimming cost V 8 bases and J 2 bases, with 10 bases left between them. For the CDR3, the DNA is TGTGCCAGCTCAGTCCCGGCCTACGAGCAGTACTTC. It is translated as CASSVPAYEQYF.

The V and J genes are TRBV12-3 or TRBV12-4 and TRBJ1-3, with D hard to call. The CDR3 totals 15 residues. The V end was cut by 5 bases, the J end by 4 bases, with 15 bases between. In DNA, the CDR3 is TGTGCCAGCAGTCCAGCGGGCCTAACGGGAAACACCATATATTTT. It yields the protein CASSPAGLTGNTIYF.

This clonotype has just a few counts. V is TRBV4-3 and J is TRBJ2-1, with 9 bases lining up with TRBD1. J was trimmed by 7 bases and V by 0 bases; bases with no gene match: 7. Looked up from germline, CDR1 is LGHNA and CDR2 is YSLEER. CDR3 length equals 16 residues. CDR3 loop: CASSQDGGTGSNEQFF. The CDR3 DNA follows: TGCGCCAGCAGCCAAGATGGCGGGACAGGGTCGAATGAGCAGTTCTTC.

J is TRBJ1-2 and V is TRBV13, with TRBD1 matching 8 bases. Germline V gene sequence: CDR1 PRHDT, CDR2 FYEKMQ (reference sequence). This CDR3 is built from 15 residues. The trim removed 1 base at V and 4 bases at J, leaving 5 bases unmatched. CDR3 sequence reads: CASSLATGGIYGYTF. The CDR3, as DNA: TGTGCCAGCAGCTTAGCCACAGGGGGTATCTATGGCTACACCTTC.

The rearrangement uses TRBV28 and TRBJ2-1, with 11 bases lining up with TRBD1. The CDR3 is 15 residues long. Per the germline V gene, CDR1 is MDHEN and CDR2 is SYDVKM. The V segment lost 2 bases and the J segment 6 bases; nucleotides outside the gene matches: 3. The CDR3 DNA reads TGTGCCAGCAGTTTAAGGGACAGGGGGTCCAATGAGCAGTTCTTC. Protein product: CASSLRDRGSNEQFF.

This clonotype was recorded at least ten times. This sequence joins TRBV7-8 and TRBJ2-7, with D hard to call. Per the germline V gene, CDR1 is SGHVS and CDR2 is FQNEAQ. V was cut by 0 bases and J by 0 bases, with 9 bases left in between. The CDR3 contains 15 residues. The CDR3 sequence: CASSLAVSSSYEQYF. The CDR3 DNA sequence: TGTGCCAGCAGCTTAGCTGTGTCGAGCTCCTACGAGCAGTACTTC. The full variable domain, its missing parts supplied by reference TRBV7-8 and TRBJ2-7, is GAGVSQSPRYKVAKRGQDVALRCDPISGHVSLFWYQQALGQGPEFLTYFQNEAQLDKSGLPSDRFFAERPEGSVSTLKIQRTQQEDSAVYLCASSLAVSSSYEQYFGPGTRLTVT.

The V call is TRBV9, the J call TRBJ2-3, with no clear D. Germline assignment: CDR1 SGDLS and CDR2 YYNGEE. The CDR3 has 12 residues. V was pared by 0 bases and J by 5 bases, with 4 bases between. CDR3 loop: CASSVGIDTQYF. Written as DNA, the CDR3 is TGTGCCAGCAGCGTAGGTATAGATACGCAGTATTTT.

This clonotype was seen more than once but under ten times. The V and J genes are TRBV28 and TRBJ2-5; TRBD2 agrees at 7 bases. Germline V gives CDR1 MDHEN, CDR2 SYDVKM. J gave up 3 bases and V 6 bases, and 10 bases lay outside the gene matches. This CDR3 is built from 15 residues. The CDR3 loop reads CASSALERGKETQYF. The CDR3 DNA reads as TGTGCCAGCAGCGCCCTAGAGCGGGGAAAAGAGACCCAGTACTTC.

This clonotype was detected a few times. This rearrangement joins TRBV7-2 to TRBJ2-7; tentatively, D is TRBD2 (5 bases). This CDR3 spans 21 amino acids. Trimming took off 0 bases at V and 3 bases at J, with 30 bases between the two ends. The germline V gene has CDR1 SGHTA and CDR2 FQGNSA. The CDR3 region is CASSLAYPPRGSDNMVYEQYF. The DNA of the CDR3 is TGTGCCAGCAGCTTAGCCTACCCCCCGCGAGGGTCGGATAACATGGTCTACGAGCAGTACTTC.

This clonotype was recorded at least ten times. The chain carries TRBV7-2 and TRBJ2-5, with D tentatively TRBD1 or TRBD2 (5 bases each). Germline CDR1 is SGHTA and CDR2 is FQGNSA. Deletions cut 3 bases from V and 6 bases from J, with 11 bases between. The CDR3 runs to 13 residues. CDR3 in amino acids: CASSLRGEKTQYF. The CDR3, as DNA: TGTGCCAGCAGCTTGAGGGGCGAAAAGACCCAGTACTTC.

The CDR3 loop is CASSAEVGGELFF. CDR3 DNA sequence: TGTGCCAGCAGCGCCGAGGTCGGTGGGGAGCTGTTTTTT. V and J are TRBV9 and TRBJ2-2; D call uncertain. The CDR3 totals 13 residues. Germline assignment: CDR1 SGDLS and CDR2 YYNGEE. The V and J ends lost 3 bases and 8 bases respectively, with 11 bases between them.

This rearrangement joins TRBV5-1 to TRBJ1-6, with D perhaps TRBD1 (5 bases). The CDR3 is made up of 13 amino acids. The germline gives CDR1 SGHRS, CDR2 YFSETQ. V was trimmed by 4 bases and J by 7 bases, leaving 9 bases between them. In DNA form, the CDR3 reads TGCGCCAGCAGCCCGGGACTGAATTCACCCCTCCACTTT. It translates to CASSPGLNSPLHF.

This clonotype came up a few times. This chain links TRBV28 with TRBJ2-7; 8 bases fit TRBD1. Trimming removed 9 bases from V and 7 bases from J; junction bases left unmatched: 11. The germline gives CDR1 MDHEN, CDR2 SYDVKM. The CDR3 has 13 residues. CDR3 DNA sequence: TGTGCCAGTCTCCGGACAGGGTCAAAGGAGCAGTACGTC. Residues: CASLRTGSKEQYV.

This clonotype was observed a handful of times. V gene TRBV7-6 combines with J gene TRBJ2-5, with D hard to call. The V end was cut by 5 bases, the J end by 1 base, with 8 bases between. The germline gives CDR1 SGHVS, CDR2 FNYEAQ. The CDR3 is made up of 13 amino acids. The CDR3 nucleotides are TGTGCCAGCAGCCATACAGTCCAAGAGACCCAGTACTTC. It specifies CASSHTVQETQYF. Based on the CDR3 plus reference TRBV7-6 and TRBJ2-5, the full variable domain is GAGVSQSPRYKVTKRGQDVALRCDPISGHVSLYWYRQALGQGPEFLTYFNYEAQQDKSGLPNDRFSAERPEGSISTLTIQRTEQRDSAMYRCASSHTVQETQYFGPGTRLLVL.

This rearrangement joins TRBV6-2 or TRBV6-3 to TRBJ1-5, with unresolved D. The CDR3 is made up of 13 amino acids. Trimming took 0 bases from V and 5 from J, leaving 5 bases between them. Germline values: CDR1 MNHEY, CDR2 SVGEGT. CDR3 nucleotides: TGTGCCAGCAGTTACTCCGGGGATCAGCCCCAGCATTTT. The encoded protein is CASSYSGDQPQHF.

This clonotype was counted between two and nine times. CDR3 residues: CASNPGQGDTEAFF. In DNA, the CDR3 is TGTGCCAGCAATCCGGGACAGGGGGACACTGAAGCTTTCTTT. This sequence joins TRBV6-2 or TRBV6-3 and TRBJ1-1; 11 bases are shared with TRBD1. Germline lookup yields CDR1 MNHEY and CDR2 SVGEGT. The CDR3 is 14 residues long. J lost 3 bases, V lost 7 bases, and 4 bases had no gene match.

In DNA, the CDR3 is TGTGCCAGCTCACCGACAGGGGATCGGGGATCACCCCTCCACTTT. Protein product: CASSPTGDRGSPLHF. The rearrangement links TRBV18 to TRBJ1-6, with 8 nucleotides matching TRBD1. CDR1 and CDR2 from the germline V gene are KGHSH and LQKENI. Trimming took 3 bases from V and 10 from J; bases not matched to a gene: 8. The CDR3 extends over 15 amino acids.

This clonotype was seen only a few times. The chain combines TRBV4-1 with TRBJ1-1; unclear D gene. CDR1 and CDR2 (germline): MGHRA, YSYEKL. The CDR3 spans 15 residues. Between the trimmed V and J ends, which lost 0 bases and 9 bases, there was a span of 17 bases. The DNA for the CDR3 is TGCGCCAGCAGCCAAGATGAGGTTACGCTGGGGAAAGCTTTCTTT. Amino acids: CASSQDEVTLGKAFF.

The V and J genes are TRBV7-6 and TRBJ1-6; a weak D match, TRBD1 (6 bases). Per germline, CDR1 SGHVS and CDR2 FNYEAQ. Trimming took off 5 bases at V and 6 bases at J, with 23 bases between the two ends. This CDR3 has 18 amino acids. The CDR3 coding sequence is TGTGCCAGCAGCCCCCGAATCCCGGGACTAGGGGGTAATTCACCCCTCCACTTT. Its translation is CASSPRIPGLGGNSPLHF.

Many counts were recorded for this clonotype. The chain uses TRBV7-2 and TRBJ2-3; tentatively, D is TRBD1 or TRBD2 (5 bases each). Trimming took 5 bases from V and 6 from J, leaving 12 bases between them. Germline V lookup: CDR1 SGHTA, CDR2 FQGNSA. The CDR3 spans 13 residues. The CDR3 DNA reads TGTGCCAGCAGCCTCCCCGGGGCGGATACGCAGTATTTT. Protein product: CASSLPGADTQYF.

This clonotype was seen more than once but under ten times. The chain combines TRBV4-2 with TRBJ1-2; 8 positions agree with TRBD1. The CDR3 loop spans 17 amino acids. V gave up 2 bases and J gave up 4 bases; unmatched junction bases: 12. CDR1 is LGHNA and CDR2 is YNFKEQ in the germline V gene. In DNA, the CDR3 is TGTGCCAGCAGCCAACATGACAGGGGCCGCCTTAGCTATGGCTACACCTTC. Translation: CASSQHDRGRLSYGYTF.